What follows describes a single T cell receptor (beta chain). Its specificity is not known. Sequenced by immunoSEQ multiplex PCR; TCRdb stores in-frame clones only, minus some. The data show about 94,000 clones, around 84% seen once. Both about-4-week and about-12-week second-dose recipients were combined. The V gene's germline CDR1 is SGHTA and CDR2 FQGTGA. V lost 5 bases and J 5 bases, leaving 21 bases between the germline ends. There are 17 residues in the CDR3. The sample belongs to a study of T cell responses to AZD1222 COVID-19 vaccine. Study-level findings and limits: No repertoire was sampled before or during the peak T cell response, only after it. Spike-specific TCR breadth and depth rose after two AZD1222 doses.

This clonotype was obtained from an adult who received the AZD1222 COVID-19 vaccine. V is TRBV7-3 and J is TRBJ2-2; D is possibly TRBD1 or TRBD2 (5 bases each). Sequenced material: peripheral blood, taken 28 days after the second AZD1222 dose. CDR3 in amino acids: CASSPLGARLETGELFF. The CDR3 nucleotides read TGTGCCAGCAGCCCCCTCGGGGCGAGGTTGGAAACCGGGGAGCTGTTTTTT.